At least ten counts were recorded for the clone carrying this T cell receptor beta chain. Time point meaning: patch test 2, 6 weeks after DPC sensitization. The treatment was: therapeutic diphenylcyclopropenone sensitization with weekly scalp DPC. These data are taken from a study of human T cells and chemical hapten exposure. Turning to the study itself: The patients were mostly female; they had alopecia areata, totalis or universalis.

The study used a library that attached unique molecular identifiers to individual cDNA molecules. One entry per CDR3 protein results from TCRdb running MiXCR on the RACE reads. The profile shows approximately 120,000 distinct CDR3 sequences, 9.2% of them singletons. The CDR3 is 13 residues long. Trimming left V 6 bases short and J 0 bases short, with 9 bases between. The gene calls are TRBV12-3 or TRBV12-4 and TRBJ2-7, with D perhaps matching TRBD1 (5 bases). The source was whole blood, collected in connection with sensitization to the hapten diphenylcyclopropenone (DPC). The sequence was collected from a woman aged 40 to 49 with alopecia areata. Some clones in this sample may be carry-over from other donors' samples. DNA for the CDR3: TGTGCCAGCAGACTGACAGACTCCTACGAGCAGTACTTC. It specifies CASRLTDSYEQYF.